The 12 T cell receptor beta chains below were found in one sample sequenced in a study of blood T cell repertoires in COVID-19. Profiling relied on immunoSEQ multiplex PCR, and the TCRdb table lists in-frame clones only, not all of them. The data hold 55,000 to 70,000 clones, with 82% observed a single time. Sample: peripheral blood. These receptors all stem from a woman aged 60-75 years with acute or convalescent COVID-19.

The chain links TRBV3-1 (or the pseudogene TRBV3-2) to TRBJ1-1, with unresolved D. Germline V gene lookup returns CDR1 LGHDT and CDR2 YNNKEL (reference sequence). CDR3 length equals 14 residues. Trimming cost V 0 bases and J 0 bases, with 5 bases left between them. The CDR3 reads CASSQEFVNTEAFF. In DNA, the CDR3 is TGTGCCAGCAGCCAAGAGTTCGTGAACACTGAAGCTTTCTTT.

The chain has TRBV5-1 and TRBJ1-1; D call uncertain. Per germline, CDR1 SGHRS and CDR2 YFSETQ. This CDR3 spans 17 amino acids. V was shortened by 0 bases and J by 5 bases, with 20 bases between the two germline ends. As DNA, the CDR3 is TGCGCCAGCAGCTTGGGGGCGGTACCTAAGGGAGGGACTGAAGCTTTCTTT. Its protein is CASSLGAVPKGGTEAFF.

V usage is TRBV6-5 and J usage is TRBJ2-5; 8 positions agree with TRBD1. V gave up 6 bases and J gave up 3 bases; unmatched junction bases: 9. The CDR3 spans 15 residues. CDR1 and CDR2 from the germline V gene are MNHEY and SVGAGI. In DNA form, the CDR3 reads TGTGCCAGCAGCCAGCAAGGACAGGGAAAAGAGACCCAGTACTTC. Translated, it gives CASSQQGQGKETQYF.

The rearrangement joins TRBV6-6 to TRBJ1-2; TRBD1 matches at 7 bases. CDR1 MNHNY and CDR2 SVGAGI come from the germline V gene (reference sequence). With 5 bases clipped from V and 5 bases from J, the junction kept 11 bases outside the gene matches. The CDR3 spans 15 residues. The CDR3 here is CASSPPGQIYYGYTF. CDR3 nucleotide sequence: TGTGCCAGCAGTCCACCGGGACAGATTTATTATGGCTACACCTTC.

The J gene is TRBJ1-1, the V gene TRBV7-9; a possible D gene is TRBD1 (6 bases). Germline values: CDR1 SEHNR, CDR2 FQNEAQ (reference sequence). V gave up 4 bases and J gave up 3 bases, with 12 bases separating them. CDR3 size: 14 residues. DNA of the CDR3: TGTGCCAGCAGCTCAGGACAGTTCCACACTGAAGCTTTCTTT. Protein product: CASSSGQFHTEAFF.

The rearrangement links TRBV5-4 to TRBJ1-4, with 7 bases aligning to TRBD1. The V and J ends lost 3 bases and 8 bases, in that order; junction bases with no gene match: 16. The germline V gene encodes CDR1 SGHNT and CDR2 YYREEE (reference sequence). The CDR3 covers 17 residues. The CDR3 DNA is TGTGCCAGCAGCTCTGCCAAGGATCGGGCAGGGGGGGAAAAACTGTTTTTT. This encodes CASSSAKDRAGGEKLFF.

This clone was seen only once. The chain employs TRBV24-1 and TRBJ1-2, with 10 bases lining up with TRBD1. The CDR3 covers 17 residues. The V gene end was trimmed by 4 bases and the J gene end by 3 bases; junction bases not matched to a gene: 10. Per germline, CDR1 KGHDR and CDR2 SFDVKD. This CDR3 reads CATSEAHRTGGDYGYTF. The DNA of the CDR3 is TGTGCCACCAGTGAAGCGCACCGGACAGGGGGTGACTATGGCTACACCTTC.

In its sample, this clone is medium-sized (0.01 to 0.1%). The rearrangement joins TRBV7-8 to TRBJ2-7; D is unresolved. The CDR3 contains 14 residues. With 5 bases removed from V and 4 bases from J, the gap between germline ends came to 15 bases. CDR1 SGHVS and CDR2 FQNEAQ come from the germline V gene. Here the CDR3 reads CASSQMTPPYEQYF. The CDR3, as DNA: TGTGCCAGCAGCCAAATGACACCTCCTTACGAGCAGTACTTC.

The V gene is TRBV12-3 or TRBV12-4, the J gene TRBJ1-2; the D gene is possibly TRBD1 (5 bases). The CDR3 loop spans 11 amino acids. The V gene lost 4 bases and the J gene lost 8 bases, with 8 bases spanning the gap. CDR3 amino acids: CASSSRGGYTF. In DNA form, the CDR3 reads TGTGCCAGCAGTTCTAGGGGCGGCTACACCTTC.

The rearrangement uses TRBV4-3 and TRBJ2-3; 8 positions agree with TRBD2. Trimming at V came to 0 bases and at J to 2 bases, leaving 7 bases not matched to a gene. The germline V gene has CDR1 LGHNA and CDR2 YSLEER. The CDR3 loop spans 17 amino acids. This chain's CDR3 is CASSQEASGLATDTQYF. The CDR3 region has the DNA TGCGCCAGCAGCCAAGAGGCCAGCGGACTAGCCACAGATACGCAGTATTTT.

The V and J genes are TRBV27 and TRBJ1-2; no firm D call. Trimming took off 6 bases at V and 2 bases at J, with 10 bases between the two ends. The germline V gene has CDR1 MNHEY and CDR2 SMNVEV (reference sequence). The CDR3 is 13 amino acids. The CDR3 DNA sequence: TGTGCCAGCAGCCAAACAGCAAACTATGGCTACACCTTC. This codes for CASSQTANYGYTF.

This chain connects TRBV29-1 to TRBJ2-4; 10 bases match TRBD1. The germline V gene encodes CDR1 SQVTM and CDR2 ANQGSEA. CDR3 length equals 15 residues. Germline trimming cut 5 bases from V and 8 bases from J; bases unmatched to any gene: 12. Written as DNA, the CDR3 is TGCAGCGTTAGCGGGACAGGGGAGACGGAAGACATTCAGTACTTC. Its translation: CSVSGTGETEDIQYF.